A single sample is the source of the 18 T cell receptor beta chains below, sequenced in a study of early T cells in non-severe SARS-CoV-2 infection. TCRdb re-called the 5' RACE reads through MiXCR, storing one row per CDR3 protein. The sample records about 56,000 distinct CDR3 sequences, over 12% being singletons. This specimen was whole blood, taken at baseline. These receptors all come from an adult who was a healthcare worker with PCR-confirmed SARS-CoV-2 infection or an uninfected control (not recorded which).

This clonotype was counted a few times. The V gene is TRBV11-2, the J gene TRBJ2-4; 10 positions match TRBD2. Germline trimming cut 5 bases from V and 16 bases from J; bases unmatched to any gene: 11. The germline CDR1 and CDR2 sequences are SGHAT and FQNNGV. The CDR3 length is 13 residues. The DNA for the CDR3 is TGTGCCAGCAGCACCGGGACTAGCGACCCTGCCTACTTC. Residues: CASSTGTSDPAYF.

This clonotype has at least ten counts. The genes are TRBV19 and TRBJ2-4, with D perhaps matching TRBD2 (6 bases). V lost 8 bases and J 2 bases, leaving 16 bases between the germline ends. CDR1 LNHDA and CDR2 SQIVND come from the germline V gene (reference sequence). This CDR3 contains 15 residues. In DNA form, the CDR3 reads TGTGCCAGTTCGCTGGGCGGGAATACCAAAAACATTCAGTACTTC. This translates into CASSLGGNTKNIQYF.

This clonotype occurred a few times. The CDR3 region has the DNA TGCGCCAGCAGCCTAATGGGAGTTGGACCCTACGAGCAGTACTTC. It codes for CASSLMGVGPYEQYF. The genes are TRBV5-1 and TRBJ2-7, with D possibly TRBD2 on 5 matching bases. Trimming took 4 bases from V and 2 from J, leaving 16 bases between them. The CDR3 loop spans 15 amino acids. Per germline, CDR1 SGHRS and CDR2 YFSETQ. Combining the CDR3 with reference TRBV5-1 and TRBJ2-7 gives the whole variable domain KAGVTQTPRYLIKTRGQQVTLSCSPISGHRSVSWYQQTPGQGLQFLFEYFSETQRNKGNFPGRFSGRQFSNSRSEMNVSTLELGDSALYLCASSLMGVGPYEQYFGPGTRLTVT.

The CDR3 spells CASSLSNTDTQYF. Here the CDR3 DNA reads TGTGCCAGCAGTTTATCCAACACAGATACGCAGTATTTT. V usage is TRBV2 and J usage is TRBJ2-3; D unclear. Looked up from germline, CDR1 is SNHLY and CDR2 is FYNNEI. Trimming pared 5 bases from V and 2 bases from J, leaving 8 bases between. The CDR3 has 13 amino acids.

This clonotype was counted ten times or more. The rearrangement links TRBV28 to TRBJ1-2, with no clear D. The CDR3 contains 11 residues. V shed 5 bases and J shed 8 bases, with 9 bases lying between them. Germline CDR1 is MDHEN and CDR2 is SYDVKM. Here the CDR3 DNA reads TGTGCCAGCAGTCTGGAGGGCGGCTACACCTTC. Translation gives CASSLEGGYTF.

V and J are TRBV6-4 and TRBJ2-3; 11 bases align to TRBD2. Germline V gene data show CDR1 as MRHNA and CDR2 as SNTAGT. J gave up 1 base and V 4 bases, and 4 bases lay outside the gene matches. The CDR3 covers 16 residues. CDR3 in amino acids: CASSATGLAGTDTQYF. The CDR3 nucleotides read TGTGCCAGCAGTGCCACGGGACTAGCGGGCACAGATACGCAGTATTTT.

This clonotype was detected only a few times. The V call is TRBV2, the J call TRBJ2-2, with 13 bases matching TRBD2. V lost 6 bases, J lost 6 bases, and 4 bases stayed unmatched. The germline gives CDR1 SNHLY, CDR2 FYNNEI. The CDR3 runs to 15 residues. The CDR3: CASRGLAGAPGELFF. For the CDR3, the DNA is TGTGCCAGCAGAGGACTAGCGGGGGCCCCCGGGGAGCTGTTTTTT.

This clonotype is classed as medium-sized. This chain uses TRBV29-1 with TRBJ1-3; TRBD1 matches 8 bases. Germline trimming cut 6 bases from V and 0 bases from J; bases unmatched to any gene: 4. The CDR3 is 14 amino acids. CDR1 SQVTM and CDR2 ANQGSEA come from the germline V gene. The CDR3 loop reads CSVRDRSSGNTIYF. CDR3 coding DNA: TGCAGCGTGCGGGACAGGAGCTCTGGAAACACCATATATTTT.

This clonotype was detected ten times or more. The chain has TRBV5-5 and TRBJ1-1; D unresolved. CDR1 is SGHKS, CDR2 YYEKEE, per germline (reference sequence). V lost 0 bases and J 5 bases, leaving 8 bases between the germline ends. This CDR3 region has 13 residues. The CDR3 spells CASSLVGKTEAFF. The CDR3 nucleotides are TGTGCCAGCAGCTTGGTTGGGAAGACTGAAGCTTTCTTT.

This clonotype has a handful of counts. The genes are TRBV7-9 and TRBJ2-1, with 8 nucleotides matching TRBD2. The CDR3 loop spans 14 amino acids. Germline trimming cut 9 bases from V and 2 bases from J; bases unmatched to any gene: 6. The germline CDR1 and CDR2 sequences are SEHNR and FQNEAQ (reference sequence). CDR3 loop: CASELAGTYNEQFF. As DNA, the CDR3 is TGTGCCAGTGAGCTAGCGGGTACCTACAATGAGCAGTTCTTC. Complete variable domain (other parts from reference TRBV7-9 and TRBJ2-1): DTGVSQNPRHKITKRGQNVTFRCDPISEHNRLYWYRQTLGQGPEFLTYFQNEAQLEKSRLLSDRFSAERPKGSFSTLEIQRTEQGDSAMYLCASELAGTYNEQFFGPGTRLTVL.

The gene calls are TRBV7-6 and TRBJ2-1; the match to TRBD2 covers 7 bases. Germline assignment: CDR1 SGHVS and CDR2 FNYEAQ. V shed 4 bases, J shed 6 bases, and the junction held 3 bases outside the gene matches. This CDR3 is 13 amino acids long. As DNA, the CDR3 is TGTGCCAGCAGCTCCTGGACTAGCAATGAGCAGTTCTTC. Amino acid sequence: CASSSWTSNEQFF.

This clonotype has just a few counts. The chain employs TRBV12-5 and TRBJ2-7; 9 nucleotides line up with TRBD1. The CDR3 covers 17 residues. The trim removed 7 bases at V and 0 bases at J, leaving 13 bases unmatched. Germline-derived CDR1 and CDR2 are LGHNT and FRNRAP. Here the CDR3 DNA reads TGTGCTAGTGCCATATGGGACAGGGTAAGGAGCTCCTACGAGCAGTACTTC. This translates into CASAIWDRVRSSYEQYF.

This clonotype was counted many times. The rearrangement joins TRBV29-1 to TRBJ1-5; D gene unclear. Germline assignment: CDR1 SQVTM and CDR2 ANQGSEA. The CDR3 totals 13 residues. Trimming took off 4 bases at V and 6 bases at J, with 13 bases between the two ends. CDR3 amino acids: CSVGWGLGQPQHF. In nucleotides, the CDR3 is TGCAGCGTTGGATGGGGATTGGGTCAGCCCCAGCATTTT.

This chain uses TRBV28 with TRBJ2-1; 8 nucleotides line up with TRBD2. The CDR3 consists of 17 residues. The J segment lost 5 bases and the V segment lost 5 bases, leaving 14 bases of the junction unmatched. Germline V gives CDR1 MDHEN, CDR2 SYDVKM. The CDR3 region has the DNA TGTGCCAGCAGTCCCCAGAGCGGGAGTATTACCCACAATGAGCAGTTCTTC. Residues: CASSPQSGSITHNEQFF.

This clonotype was counted at least ten times. The gene calls are TRBV19 and TRBJ2-1, with 7 bases fitting TRBD2. The V gene's germline CDR1 is LNHDA and CDR2 SQIVND (reference sequence). CDR3 length: 13 residues. Losses at the gene ends were 7 bases for V and 2 bases for J; bases not matched to a gene: 2. The CDR3: CASTSGPYNEQFF. DNA for the CDR3: TGTGCCAGTACTAGCGGCCCCTACAATGAGCAGTTCTTC.

The gene calls are TRBV18 and TRBJ1-1; D is ambiguous. The CDR3 contains 12 residues. CDR1 is KGHSH and CDR2 is LQKENI in the germline V gene. V was pared by 5 bases and J by 2 bases, with 6 bases between. The CDR3 DNA reads as TGTGCCAGCTCAACACGAAACACTGAAGCTTTCTTT. Amino acids: CASSTRNTEAFF. Full variable domain (missing parts from reference TRBV18 and TRBJ1-1): NAGVMQNPRHLVRRRGQEARLRCSPMKGHSHVYWYRQLPEEGLKFMVYLQKENIIDESGMPKERFSAEFPKEGPSILRIQQVVRGDSAAYFCASSTRNTEAFFGQGTRLTVV.

The V and J genes are TRBV6-2 or TRBV6-3 and TRBJ2-2; D is unresolved. Germline assignment: CDR1 MNHEY and CDR2 SVGEGT. CDR3 size: 12 residues. V gave up 8 bases and J gave up 6 bases, with 10 bases separating them. This chain's CDR3 is CASCFFPGELFF. The CDR3 DNA follows: TGTGCCAGCTGTTTCTTCCCCGGGGAGCTGTTTTTT.

V and J are TRBV18 and TRBJ2-3, with TRBD2 identical over 9 bases. From germline, CDR1 is KGHSH and CDR2 LQKENI. Unmatched junction bases numbered 9, after V lost 2 bases and J lost 0 bases. This CDR3 is built from 18 residues. CDR3 bases: TGTGCCAGCTCACCAATCTCCTTAGCGGGAGCTAGCACAGATACGCAGTATTTT. It codes for CASSPISLAGASTDTQYF.